This T cell receptor (beta chain) was recorded in a study of CD8 T cells in ankylosing spondylitis. Findings and caveats of the study: Seven to nine highly homologous variants formed a TCR beta motif that appeared characteristic of ankylosing spondylitis blood. The study looked at matched synovial fluid samples from ankylosing spondylitis patients. Disease-linked clones were reported to be significantly enriched there.

Library preparation for TCR beta used quantitative 5'-RACE with molecular barcodes. Using its own MiXCR run on the 5' RACE reads, TCRdb lists one record per CDR3 protein. The sample carries around 480,000 distinct CDR3 sequences, 17% recorded once. Comment on this clonotype: Its antigen is undetermined.

Germline CDR1 and CDR2: SGHTA and FQGNSA. This CDR3 comprises 13 residues. Trimming took off 4 bases at V and 4 bases at J, with 9 bases between the two ends. The sequence was collected from a male donor with ankylosing spondylitis. Sequencing was performed on blood, either unsorted or a sorted T cell fraction (not recorded which). V usage is TRBV7-2 and J usage is TRBJ2-3; no reliable D call. The CDR3 DNA reads TGTGCCAGCAGCTCCCATCGCCCAGATACGCAGTATTTT. Its protein product is CASSSHRPDTQYF.